The clone carrying this T cell receptor (beta chain) was counted only a few times. Trimming stripped 5 bases from V and 7 bases from J, with 21 bases between. This CDR3 contains 16 residues. The germline CDR1 and CDR2 sequences are MNHEY and SMNVEV (reference sequence). Amplification of TCR beta CDR3 regions used RNA as the template. First-round RT-PCR of the TCR CDR3 relied on the HTBI primer set. One entry per CDR3 protein, called by TCRdb with MiXCR from the multiplex PCR reads. Among 500,000 or so distinct CDR3 sequences listed, 15% to 20% were seen once. These data belong to a study of T cells in Graves' hyperthyroidism and ophthalmopathy. Study summary: Specimen type is peripheral blood, collected at initial diagnosis prior to any treatment.

Patients with uncontrolled infections, other autoimmune diseases, pregnancy or lactation were excluded. The sequence was collected from a woman aged 25-40 years with Graves' ophthalmopathy. The chain has TRBV27 and TRBJ2-1; D gene uncertain. The sequencing sample was made of blood. CDR3 nucleotides: TGTGCCAGCAGTCCCTACGCCAGAATGGGCGAGAATGAGCAGTTCTTC. Its protein is CASSPYARMGENEQFF.